This T cell receptor (beta chain) was profiled in a study of T cell repertoires and HLA-DP antigens. Study at large: One alloantigen had ten groove amino acid differences from self, the other one.

V lost 1 base to trimming and J lost 4 bases, with 15 bases between them. CDR1 and CDR2 (germline): SGHRS, YFSETQ. CDR3 length equals 16 residues. Measured with immunoSEQ multiplex PCR; TCRdb has only the in-frame clones, and not every one. The sample shows around 110,000 clones, 85% to 95% of them seen only once. This clone was seen just once. The antigen is not known. General study results and limits: A non-physiological HeLa system presented antigen to total CD4+ responders.

Input material: CD4+ T cells from PBMCs. This receptor was taken from a woman aged 18-29 years in good health and CMV-seronegative. The V gene is TRBV5-1, the J gene TRBJ1-3; tentatively, D is TRBD1 (5 bases). The CDR3: CASSLSIGGYGNTIYF. The CDR3 DNA follows: TGCGCCAGCAGCTTGTCAATCGGGGGGTACGGAAACACCATATATTTT.